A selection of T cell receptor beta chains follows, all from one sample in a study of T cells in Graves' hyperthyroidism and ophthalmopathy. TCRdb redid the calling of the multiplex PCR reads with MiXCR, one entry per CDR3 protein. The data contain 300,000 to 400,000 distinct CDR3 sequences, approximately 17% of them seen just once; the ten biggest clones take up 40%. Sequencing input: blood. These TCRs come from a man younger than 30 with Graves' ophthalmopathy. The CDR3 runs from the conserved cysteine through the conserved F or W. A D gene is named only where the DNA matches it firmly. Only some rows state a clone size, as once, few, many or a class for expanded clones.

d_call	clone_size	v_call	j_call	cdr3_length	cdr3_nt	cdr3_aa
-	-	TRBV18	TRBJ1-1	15	TGTGCCAGCTCACTCACACCGGGACTAGAGCCGAGGGCTTTCTTT	CASSLTPGLEPRAFF
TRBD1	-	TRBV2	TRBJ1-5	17	TGTGCCAGCAGCGCCCACCGGGACAGGGGGCCCAATCAGCCCCAGCATTTT	CASSAHRDRGPNQPQHF
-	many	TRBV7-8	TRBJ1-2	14	TGTGCCAGCAGCTTAGGAGGGATGGGGCATGGCTACACCTTC	CASSLGGMGHGYTF
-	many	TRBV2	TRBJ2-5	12	TGTGCCAGCAGTGAAGATACGGAGACCCAGTACTTC	CASSEDTETQYF
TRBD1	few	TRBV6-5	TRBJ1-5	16	TGTGCCAGCAGTAGACTAGGACAGGGAGTCACTCAGCCCCAGCATTTT	CASSRLGQGVTQPQHF
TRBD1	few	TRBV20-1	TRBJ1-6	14	TGCAGTGCCCCCCGAGGGACAGATAATTCACCCCTCCACTTT	CSAPRGTDNSPLHF
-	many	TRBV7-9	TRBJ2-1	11	TGTGCCACGCAGGGGTACAATGAGCAGTTCTTC	CATQGYNEQFF
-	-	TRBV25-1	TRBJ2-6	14	TGTGCCAGCAGTGTCGGGAGTGGGGCCAACGTCCTGACTTTC	CASSVGSGANVLTF
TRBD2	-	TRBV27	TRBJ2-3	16	TGTGCCAGCAGCCCGGGACTAGCGTCTAGCACAGATACGCAGTATTTT	CASSPGLASSTDTQYF
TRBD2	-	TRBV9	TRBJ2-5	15	TGTGCCAGCAGCGCAGTAGCGGGGGGGCAAGAGACCCAGTACTTC	CASSAVAGGQETQYF
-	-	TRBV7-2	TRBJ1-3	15	TGTGCCAGCAGCTTACCTCTGGGGTCCGGCAACACCATATATTTT	CASSLPLGSGNTIYF
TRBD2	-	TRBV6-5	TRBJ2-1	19	TGTGCCAGCAGTTACTTACGCTGGTCCGGGACTAGAACCTACAATGAGCAGTTCTTC	CASSYLRWSGTRTYNEQFF
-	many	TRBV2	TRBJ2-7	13	TGTGCCAGCAGTGAAAAGAGACTGTACGAGCAGTACTTC	CASSEKRLYEQYF
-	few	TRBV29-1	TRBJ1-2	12	TGCAGCGTTGGGGGACCTGACTATGGCTACACCTTC	CSVGGPDYGYTF
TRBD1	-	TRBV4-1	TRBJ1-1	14	TGCGCCAGCAGCCAAGTGGAGAGGGGGCTTGAAGCTTTCTTT	CASSQVERGLEAFF
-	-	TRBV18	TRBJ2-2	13	TGTGCCAGCTCACAGGCAGACACCGGGGAGCTGTTTTTT	CASSQADTGELFF
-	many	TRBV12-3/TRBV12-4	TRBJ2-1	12	TGTGCCAGCAGTTTATCGCAAAGTGAGCAGTTCTTC	CASSLSQSEQFF
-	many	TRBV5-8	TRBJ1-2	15	TGTGCCAGCAGCCCCGCGGGGGGGGAGACCTATGGCTACACCTTC	CASSPAGGETYGYTF
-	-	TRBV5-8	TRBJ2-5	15	TGTGCCAGCAGCTTGGGGCCAGCTCAACAAGAGACCCAGTACTTC	CASSLGPAQQETQYF
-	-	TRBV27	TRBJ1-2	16	TGTGCCAGCAGTCCTACTAGGGGCGCCAATTTTTATGGCTACACCTTC	CASSPTRGANFYGYTF
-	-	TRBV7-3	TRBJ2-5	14	TGTGCCAGCAGCTCTTACCTCCCCCGGGAGACCCAGTACTTC	CASSSYLPRETQYF
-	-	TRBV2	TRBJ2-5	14	TGTGCCAGCAGTGAAAGCAGGTACCAAGAGACCCAGTACTTC	CASSESRYQETQYF
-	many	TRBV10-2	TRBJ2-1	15	TGCGCCAGCAGTGAGCCGGGCGTTACCTACAATGAGCAGTTCTTC	CASSEPGVTYNEQFF
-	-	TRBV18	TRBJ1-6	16	TGTGCCAGCTCACACGGCCGGGAGGGGATACGATCACCCCTCCACTTT	CASSHGREGIRSPLHF
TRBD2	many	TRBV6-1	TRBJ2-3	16	TGTGCCAGCAGGAATGGATGGCGGGGGGACACAGATACGCAGTATTTT	CASRNGWRGDTDTQYF
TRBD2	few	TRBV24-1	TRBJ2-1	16	TGTGCCACCAGTGATACCGGGACTACCCACCTGGATGAGCAGTTCTTC	CATSDTGTTHLDEQFF
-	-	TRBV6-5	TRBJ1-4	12	TGTGCCAGCAGTTACGAGGGGGAAAAACTGTTTTTT	CASSYEGEKLFF
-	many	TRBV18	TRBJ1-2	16	TGTGCCAGCTCACCCGGTTCGGAACGGGGTTCCTATGGCTACACCTTC	CASSPGSERGSYGYTF
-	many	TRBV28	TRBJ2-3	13	TGTGCCAGCAGTTTGGGGGGATCAGATACGCAGTATTTT	CASSLGGSDTQYF
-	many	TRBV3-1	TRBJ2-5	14	TGTGCCAGCAGCCAAGAAGGAAGCGGGGAGACCCAGTACTTC	CASSQEGSGETQYF
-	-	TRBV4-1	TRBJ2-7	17	TGCGCCAGCAGCCAAGGCAGGACACCGCGTTCTTTTGGCGAGCAGTACTTC	CASSQGRTPRSFGEQYF
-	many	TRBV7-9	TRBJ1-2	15	TGTGCCAGCAGCTTAGGTACCGCATTTAACTATGGCTACACCTTC	CASSLGTAFNYGYTF
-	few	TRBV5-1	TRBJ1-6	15	TGCGCCAGCAGCTTGGTGGGGCCTTTCAATTCACCCCTCCACTTT	CASSLVGPFNSPLHF
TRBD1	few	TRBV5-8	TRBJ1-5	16	TGTGCCAGCAGCGTCGGGACAGGGAGTAGCAATCAGCCCCAGCATTTT	CASSVGTGSSNQPQHF
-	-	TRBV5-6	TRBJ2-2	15	TGTGCCAGCAGCTTGGTTCCGCGGAACACCGGGGAGCTGTTTTTT	CASSLVPRNTGELFF
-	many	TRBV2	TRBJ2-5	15	TGTGCCAGCAGTGAATGGGGTCATCATAAGGAGACCCAGTACTTC	CASSEWGHHKETQYF
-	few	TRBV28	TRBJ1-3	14	TGTGCCAGCAGCCAAGGACAGCCACGAAACACCATATATTTT	CASSQGQPRNTIYF
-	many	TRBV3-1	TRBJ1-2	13	TGTGCCAGCAGCCGGATTGGAGTGGATGGCTACACCTTC	CASSRIGVDGYTF
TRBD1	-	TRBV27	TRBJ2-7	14	TGTGCCAGCAGTTTATGGACAGGGGACTACGAGCAGTACTTC	CASSLWTGDYEQYF
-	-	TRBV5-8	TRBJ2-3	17	TGTGCCAGCAGCACCAGGACGGGGCCTCACTCCACAGATACGCAGTATTTT	CASSTRTGPHSTDTQYF
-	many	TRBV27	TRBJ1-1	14	TGTGCCAGCAGTTCTGGACTCTTAGGTACTGAAGCTTTCTTT	CASSSGLLGTEAFF
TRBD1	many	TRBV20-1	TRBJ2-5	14	TGCAGTGCTAGAGAGGACAGGGGGCGAGAGACCCAGTACTTC	CSAREDRGRETQYF
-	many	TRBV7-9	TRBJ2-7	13	TGTGCCAGCAGCTTCGGCGGTGAGGGCGAGCAGTACTTC	CASSFGGEGEQYF
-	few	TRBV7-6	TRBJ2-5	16	TGTGCCAGCAGCCCCCTCTCATGGACAGCCGAAGAGACCCAGTACTTC	CASSPLSWTAEETQYF
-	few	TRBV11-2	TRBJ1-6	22	TGTGCCAGCAGCCCCCGTAGTTATTTTGCGCCCAGCCAGCGGGTTAGCAATTCACCCCTCCACTTT	CASSPRSYFAPSQRVSNSPLHF
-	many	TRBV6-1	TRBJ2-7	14	TGTGCCAGCAGTTACGGGGCCGAGACCTACGAGCAGTACTTC	CASSYGAETYEQYF
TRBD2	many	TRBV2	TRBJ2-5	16	TGTGCCAGCAGTGCCATAGCGGGGGGCTCCCAAGAGACCCAGTACTTC	CASSAIAGGSQETQYF
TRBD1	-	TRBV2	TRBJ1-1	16	TGTGCCAGCAGCGCCCACCGGGACAGGGGGCAGGCTGAAGCTTTCTTT	CASSAHRDRGQAEAFF
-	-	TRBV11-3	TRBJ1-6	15	TGTGCCAGCACTAATCGGGTCTCCTATAATTCACCCCTCCACTTT	CASTNRVSYNSPLHF
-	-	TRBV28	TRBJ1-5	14	TGTGCCAGCAGTTCCTTGGACGGACCGGGGGCCCAGCATTTT	CASSSLDGPGAQHF
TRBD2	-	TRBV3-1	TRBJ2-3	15	TGTGCCAGCAGCCCACGACTAGCGGGCGTAGATACGCAGTATTTT	CASSPRLAGVDTQYF
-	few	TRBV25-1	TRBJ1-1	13	TGTGCCAGCACCTTCTCCCGGGGGGGAGAAGCTTTCTTT	CASTFSRGGEAFF
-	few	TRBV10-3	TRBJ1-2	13	TGTGCCATCAGTGAACCCCCTAACTATGGCTACACCTTC	CAISEPPNYGYTF